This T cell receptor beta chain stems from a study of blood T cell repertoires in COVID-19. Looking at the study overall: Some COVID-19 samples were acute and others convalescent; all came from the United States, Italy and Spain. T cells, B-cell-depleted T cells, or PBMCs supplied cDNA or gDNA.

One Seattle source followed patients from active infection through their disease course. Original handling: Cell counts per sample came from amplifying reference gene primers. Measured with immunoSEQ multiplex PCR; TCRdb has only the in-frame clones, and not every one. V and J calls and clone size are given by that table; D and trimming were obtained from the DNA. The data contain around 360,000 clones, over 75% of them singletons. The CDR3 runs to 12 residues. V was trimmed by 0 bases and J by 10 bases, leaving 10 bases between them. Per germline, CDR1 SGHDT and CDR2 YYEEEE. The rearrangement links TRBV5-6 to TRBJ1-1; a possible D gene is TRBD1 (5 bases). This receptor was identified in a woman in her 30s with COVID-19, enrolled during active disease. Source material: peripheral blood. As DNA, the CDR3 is TGTGCCAGCAGCTTGGTCCAGGGAAGAGCTTTCTTT. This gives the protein CASSLVQGRAFF. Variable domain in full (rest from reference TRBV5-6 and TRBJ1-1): DAGVTQSPTHLIKTRGQQVTLRCSPKSGHDTVSWYQQALGQGPQFIFQYYEEEERQRGNFPDRFSGHQFPNYSSELNVNALLLGDSALYLCASSLVQGRAFFGQGTRLTVV.